This is a list of T cell receptor beta chains from one sample in a study of cytomegalovirus exposure and HLA in healthy donors. Clones were read by immunoSEQ multiplex PCR, and TCRdb kept only the in-frame ones, dropping some. The sample yields about 240,000 clones, approximately 83% seen once. Source material: PBMCs. These receptors were collected from a woman between 25 and 40 years old in good health and CMV-seropositive. Each CDR3 is given with its conserved first and last residue. D genes are given only for firm matches. A row's size may be missing; if present it is once, few, many or a size class.

. TRBD2 TRBJ2-1 TRBV30 CAWSPGASGSLTLTFNEQFF TGTGCCTGGAGTCCCGGGGCTAGCGGGAGTCTCACCCTTACTTTCAATGAGCAGTTCTTC
. . TRBJ2-3 TRBV5-4 CASSLETTSDTQYF TGTGCCAGCAGCTTGGAAACTACTTCAGATACGCAGTATTTT
once TRBD1 TRBJ2-7 TRBV11-3 CASTQSRTGLDYEQYF TGTGCCAGCACCCAAAGTCGGACAGGGCTCGACTACGAGCAGTACTTC
. TRBD2 TRBJ2-3 TRBV14 CASSQEFSGGTDTQYF TGTGCCAGCAGCCAAGAATTCAGCGGGGGCACAGATACGCAGTATTTT
. . TRBJ2-6 TRBV15 CATRQGSGANVLTF TGTGCCACCAGACAGGGATCTGGGGCCAACGTCCTGACTTTC
. TRBD1 TRBJ1-3 TRBV30 CAWELRTGPHRSGNTIYF TGTGCCTGGGAATTAAGGACAGGCCCCCATCGCTCTGGAAACACCATATATTTT
. TRBD2 TRBJ2-1 TRBV11-3 CASSLGVASGNEQFF TGTGCCAGCAGCTTAGGTGTAGCTAGCGGCAATGAGCAGTTCTTC
. TRBD2 TRBJ2-7 TRBV19 CASSIARTSGSLAYEQYF TGTGCCAGTAGTATAGCACGGACTAGCGGGAGTCTTGCCTACGAGCAGTACTTC
. TRBD1 TRBJ2-7 TRBV28 CASSQLDRTYEQYF TGTGCCAGCAGCCAACTGGACAGGACCTACGAGCAGTACTTC
. . TRBJ1-2 TRBV14 CASSQGWAGAYGYTF TGTGCCAGCAGCCAAGGGTGGGCAGGGGCCTATGGCTACACCTTC
. . TRBJ1-1 TRBV6-4 CASSDPRVGDTEAFF TGTGCCAGCAGTGACCCCCGGGTGGGTGACACTGAAGCTTTCTTT
. . TRBJ1-1 TRBV27 CASSLQGLRTEAFF TGTGCCAGCAGTTTACAGGGTTTGAGAACTGAAGCTTTCTTT
. TRBD2 TRBJ2-1 TRBV19 CASSTAGTISYNEQFF TGTGCCAGTAGTACCGCCGGGACTATCTCCTACAATGAGCAGTTCTTC
. . TRBJ2-6 TRBV2 CASSQGSPGANVLTF TGTGCCAGCAGCCAGGGGAGTCCTGGGGCCAACGTCCTGACTTTC
. TRBD1 TRBJ1-5 TRBV19 CASTPVSGTANNQPQHF TGTGCCAGTACCCCTGTTTCCGGGACAGCAAACAATCAGCCCCAGCATTTT
. . TRBJ2-1 TRBV6-4 CASSDSPGEQFF TGTGCCAGCAGTGACTCGCCGGGTGAGCAGTTCTTC
. TRBD2 TRBJ2-4 TRBV11-2 CASSVGGSGRTFDKNIQYF TGTGCCAGCAGCGTCGGTGGTAGCGGGAGGACCTTTGACAAAAACATTCAGTACTTC
. . TRBJ2-7 TRBV27 CASSQGLEQYF TGTGCCAGCAGTCAGGGACTCGAGCAGTACTTC
. TRBD2 TRBJ2-6 TRBV10-3 CAISDPMVAGGIDSGANVLTF TGTGCCATCAGTGATCCCATGGTAGCGGGAGGGATAGACTCTGGGGCCAACGTCCTGACTTTC
. TRBD2 TRBJ2-1 TRBV7-6 CASSLEAGGSYNEQFF TGTGCCAGCAGCTTAGAGGCGGGAGGCTCCTACAATGAGCAGTTCTTC
once TRBD2 TRBJ2-2 TRBV10-3 CAIKNSGRLTGELFF TGTGCCATCAAAAATAGCGGGAGACTAACCGGGGAGCTGTTTTTT
. TRBD2 TRBJ2-2 TRBV6-1 CASRSGTSGPGELFF TGTGCCAGCAGATCCGGGACTAGCGGCCCCGGGGAGCTGTTTTTT
. . TRBJ2-7 TRBV30 CAWSAPWLPYEQYF TGTGCCTGGAGTGCCCCCTGGCTCCCCTACGAGCAGTACTTC
. TRBD1 TRBJ1-2 TRBV5-1 CASSLGQGRNYGYTF TGCGCCAGCAGCTTAGGACAGGGAAGGAACTATGGCTACACCTTC
. . TRBJ2-3 TRBV29-1 CSARRTDTQYF TGCAGCGCCAGGCGCACAGATACGCAGTATTTT
once . TRBJ2-1 TRBV5-1 CASSLLENEQFF TGCGCCAGCAGCTTACTAGAGAATGAGCAGTTCTTC
few . TRBJ2-3 TRBV5-4 CASSRNRAQGGVSTDTQYF TGTGCCAGCAGCAGGAACCGCGCCCAGGGCGGAGTTAGCACAGATACGCAGTATTTT
. . TRBJ2-7 TRBV5-1 CASSSYRDNEQYF TGCGCCAGCAGCTCTTACAGGGATAACGAGCAGTACTTC
. TRBD1 TRBJ2-7 TRBV13 CASSSLTHDRGGNEQYF TGTGCCAGCAGCTCTTTAACCCACGACAGGGGGGGGAACGAGCAGTACTTC
few TRBD2 TRBJ2-1 TRBV7-9 CASSFTGTSANEQFF TGTGCCAGCAGCTTTACCGGGACTAGCGCCAATGAGCAGTTCTTC
. . TRBJ2-4 TRBV30 CAWTRGINIQYF TGTGCCTGGACACGCGGGATAAACATTCAGTACTTC
. . TRBJ2-2 TRBV27 CASRGPGELFF TGTGCCAGCAGGGGGCCAGGGGAGCTGTTTTTT
. TRBD1 TRBJ1-5 TRBV30 CAWSLGTDSNQPQHF TGTGCCTGGAGCTTAGGGACAGATAGCAATCAGCCCCAGCATTTT
. . TRBJ1-4 TRBV28 CATLSQGSRGVGEKLFF TGTGCCACCCTAAGCCAAGGATCCAGGGGAGTTGGGGAAAAACTGTTTTTT
. . TRBJ2-7 TRBV6-1 CASSDRGKQYF TGTGCCAGCAGTGACAGGGGTAAGCAGTACTTC
. TRBD1 TRBJ2-7 TRBV9 CASSVEVGGLYEQYF TGTGCCAGCAGCGTAGAGGTAGGGGGCTTGTACGAGCAGTACTTC
. . TRBJ1-1 TRBV28 CASSLGEGANLNTEAFF TGTGCCAGCAGTTTAGGAGAAGGGGCAAACCTGAACACTGAAGCTTTCTTT
. . TRBJ1-2 TRBV15 CATSRDLGGNGYTF TGTGCCACCAGCAGAGATTTGGGGGGGAATGGCTACACCTTC
. . TRBJ1-3 TRBV30 CALIVSSGNTIYF TGTGCCCTTATCGTCAGCTCTGGAAACACCATATATTTT
. . TRBJ2-2 TRBV5-4 CASSLGSTGELFF TGTGCCAGCAGCTTGGGGAGCACCGGGGAGCTGTTTTTT
. TRBD1 TRBJ2-2 TRBV18 CASSPSGGRDTGELFF TGTGCCAGCTCACCATCAGGGGGTAGAGACACCGGGGAGCTGTTTTTT
. TRBD1 TRBJ2-7 TRBV27 CASSPRTGSLYEQYF TGTGCCAGCAGTCCGCGGACAGGCAGCTTATACGAGCAGTACTTC
. . TRBJ2-4 TRBV11-3 CASSHLTFGTQIAKNIQYF TGTGCCAGCAGCCATCTTACCTTCGGGACACAAATAGCCAAAAACATTCAGTACTTC
. . TRBJ1-3 TRBV7-9 CASSLVKGNTIYF TGTGCCAGCAGCTTAGTTAAAGGAAACACCATATATTTT
. . TRBJ2-7 TRBV4-1 CASRTVPGVSEQYF TGCGCCAGCCGCACGGTCCCGGGAGTTTCCGAGCAGTACTTC
. TRBD1 TRBJ1-1 TRBV5-1 CASSPGQGMAEAFF TGCGCCAGCAGCCCGGGACAGGGCATGGCTGAAGCTTTCTTT
once . TRBJ2-1 TRBV18 CASSPTVSPGLQFF TGTGCCAGCTCACCAACTGTGTCGCCGGGACTTCAGTTCTTC
. TRBD2 TRBJ2-7 TRBV5-1 CASSGSGASYEQYF TGCGCCAGCAGCGGTAGCGGGGCCTCCTACGAGCAGTACTTC
. TRBD1 TRBJ1-3 TRBV19 CASSTSDRTDGNTIYF TGTGCCAGTAGTACATCGGACAGGACGGACGGAAACACCATATATTTT
. TRBD2 TRBJ2-1 TRBV4-1 CASSPLAGARDEQFF TGCGCCAGCAGCCCCCTAGCGGGAGCCCGGGATGAGCAGTTCTTC